These 22 T cell receptor beta chains were all obtained from the same sample, sequenced in a study of Graves' ophthalmopathy and Graves' hyperthyroidism. Investigators amplified TCR beta CDR3 regions from RNA transcripts. HTBI-primed RT-PCR formed the first round, and a multiplex PCR formed the second. TCRdb re-called the multiplex PCR reads through MiXCR, storing one row per CDR3 protein. The sample includes about 600,000 distinct CDR3 sequences, roughly 39% seen only once; the top ten take about 4.2%. The sample consisted of peripheral blood or thyroid tissue (not recorded which). Receptors originate from an adult man with Graves' hyperthyroidism.

V is TRBV25-1 and J is TRBJ2-5; no clear D. V lost 8 bases, J lost 5 bases, and 15 bases lay in between. The CDR3 runs 13 residues. CDR1 MGHDK and CDR2 SYGVNS come from the germline V gene. The DNA of the CDR3 is TGTGCCAGCTTAGAAGGTGCACCGGAGACCCAGTACTTC. This translates into CASLEGAPETQYF. Complete variable domain (other parts from reference TRBV25-1 and TRBJ2-5): EADIYQTPRYLVIGTGKKITLECSQTMGHDKMYWYQQDPGMELHLIHYSYGVNSTEKGDLSSESTVSRIRTEHFPLTLESARPSHTSQYLCASLEGAPETQYFGPGTRLLVL.

The rearrangement uses TRBV25-1 and TRBJ2-7; D is possibly TRBD2 (6 bases). This CDR3 is 13 amino acids long. Germline values: CDR1 MGHDK, CDR2 SYGVNS. The V end was cut by 8 bases, the J end by 0 bases, with 11 bases between. CDR3: CASWDGSSYEQYF. The CDR3 DNA reads as TGTGCCAGCTGGGACGGGAGCTCCTACGAGCAGTACTTC.

Ten or more counts support this clonotype. The rearrangement uses TRBV29-1 and TRBJ2-7; a weak D match, TRBD2 (6 bases). The germline V gene has CDR1 SQVTM and CDR2 ANQGSEA. V was cut by 7 bases and J by 0 bases, with 13 bases left in between. This CDR3 contains 13 residues. As DNA, the CDR3 is TGCAGCGGGGGGGACGGGAGCTCCTACGAGCAGTACTTC. It specifies CSGGDGSSYEQYF.

Note on this clonotype: A much bigger clone sits one base away, suggesting this may be a read error. The chain carries TRBV7-9 and TRBJ2-7, with D unresolved. The ends were cut back, 6 bases at V and 5 bases at J, with 8 bases in the middle. This CDR3 is 11 amino acids long. The germline V gene encodes CDR1 SEHNR and CDR2 FQNEAQ (reference sequence). DNA for the CDR3: TGTGCCAGCAGTTCTTGGGACGAGCAGTACTTC. This encodes CASSSWDEQYF.

This chain links TRBV28 with TRBJ2-5; TRBD2 matches 9 bases. The V segment lost 3 bases and the J segment 5 bases; nucleotides outside the gene matches: 10. This CDR3 contains 16 residues. From germline, CDR1 is MDHEN and CDR2 SYDVKM. CDR3 residues: CASSFRAGGPRETQYF. CDR3 nucleotides: TGTGCCAGCAGTTTTAGGGCGGGGGGGCCGAGGGAGACCCAGTACTTC.

Many counts were recorded for this clonotype. The genes are TRBV27 and TRBJ1-5; TRBD1 might be the D (6 bases). The germline gives CDR1 MNHEY, CDR2 SMNVEV (reference sequence). V lost 4 bases to trimming and J lost 1 base, with 8 bases between them. This CDR3 spans 14 amino acids. As DNA, the CDR3 is TGTGCCAGCAGTTCTGACAGGAGCAATCAGCCCCAGCATTTT. This translates into CASSSDRSNQPQHF.

This sequence joins TRBV7-2 and TRBJ2-3; 8 bases match TRBD1. CDR1 is SGHTA, CDR2 FQGNSA, per germline. The CDR3 sequence is 17 residues long. Trimming cost V 3 bases and J 2 bases; bases outside gene matches: 10. CDR3 sequence: CASSLGWDRRITDTQYF. Here the CDR3 DNA reads TGTGCCAGCAGCTTGGGATGGGACAGGAGAATCACAGATACGCAGTATTTT. Full variable domain (rest looked up from reference TRBV7-2 and TRBJ2-3): GAGVSQSPSNKVTEKGKDVELRCDPISGHTALYWYRQSLGQGLEFLIYFQGNSAPDKSGLPSDRFSAERTGGSVSTLTIQRTQQEDSAVYLCASSLGWDRRITDTQYFGPGTRLTVL.

This clonotype was counted at least ten times. The V gene is TRBV11-2, the J gene TRBJ1-1, with D unclear. This CDR3 region has 13 residues. V gave up 5 bases and J gave up 2 bases, with 9 bases separating them. CDR1 is SGHAT and CDR2 is FQNNGV in the germline V gene. The CDR3 nucleotides are TGTGCCAGCAGCACGTCAGCCAACACTGAAGCTTTCTTT. It yields the protein CASSTSANTEAFF.

In its sample, this clonotype was seen many times. The J gene is TRBJ2-5, the V gene TRBV19; 7 nucleotides line up with TRBD2. CDR3 size: 15 residues. CDR1 LNHDA and CDR2 SQIVND come from the germline V gene (reference sequence). The trim removed 3 bases at V and 4 bases at J, leaving 8 bases unmatched. CDR3 sequence: CASSISNRGGETQYF. For the CDR3, the DNA is TGTGCCAGTAGTATCTCCAACCGCGGGGGAGAGACCCAGTACTTC.

This clonotype was observed a single time. A clone one base away is much larger, so this may be a read error. The chain combines TRBV13 with TRBJ1-3; 8 bases agree with TRBD1. The V gene's germline CDR1 is PRHDT and CDR2 FYEKMQ (reference sequence). The CDR3 is 15 residues long. CDR3 bases: TGTGCCAGCAGCGGAGACAGGGGCTCTAGAAACACCATATATTTT. Amino acid sequence: CASSGDRGSRNTIYF.

There are many counts of this clonotype. This CDR3 is CASSISLGAPEAFF. CDR3 in DNA: TGTGCCAGTAGTATCTCTTTGGGGGCCCCTGAAGCTTTCTTT. The chain combines TRBV19 with TRBJ1-1; maybe TRBD1 (6 bases). Trimming removed 3 bases at V and 6 bases at J, with 14 bases between. From germline, CDR1 is LNHDA and CDR2 SQIVND (reference sequence). CDR3 length equals 14 residues.

The chain combines TRBV7-9 with TRBJ2-7; TRBD2 might be the D (5 bases). The closer fit of TRBJ2-1 to the DNA end suggests the J call may be wrong. The CDR3 is made up of 13 amino acids. Germline V gives CDR1 SEHNR, CDR2 FQNEAQ (reference sequence). DNA for the CDR3: TGTGCCAGCAGCCCGGTTACTAGTGTGGAGCAGTTCTTC. Amino acid sequence: CASSPVTSVEQFF.

For this clonotype: Just one base apart from a much larger clone, this may be a read error. The rearrangement uses TRBV12-3 or TRBV12-4 and TRBJ2-7; either TRBD1 or TRBD2 may supply D (5 bases each). Trimming stripped 1 base from V and 9 bases from J, with 22 bases between. This CDR3 spans 16 amino acids. This CDR3 reads CASSLGLGRRPLVQYF. The CDR3 DNA sequence: TGTGCCAGCAGTTTAGGTCTGGGACGGAGACCCCTCGTGCAGTACTTC.

This clonotype was seen repeatedly, ten times or more. This rearrangement joins TRBV11-2 to TRBJ1-6, with D unresolved. Trimming cost V 4 bases and J 10 bases, with 26 bases left between them. This CDR3 contains 18 residues. Germline-derived CDR1 and CDR2 are SGHAT and FQNNGV. As DNA, the CDR3 is TGTGCCAGCAGCTCCCCCAAGCGCCCCCCCGTTGGTTGGTCACCCCTCCACTTT. Protein: CASSSPKRPPVGWSPLHF.

In the case of this clonotype: This may be a read error, as it is one base from a much larger clone. The chain couples TRBV5-6 to TRBJ1-4; 9 nucleotides agree with TRBD1. CDR1 and CDR2 from the germline V gene are SGHDT and YYEEEE. With 0 bases clipped from V and 7 bases from J, the junction kept 4 bases outside the gene matches. The CDR3 totals 15 residues. The CDR3: CASSLAGTGSEKLFF. The CDR3 nucleotides are TGTGCCAGCAGCTTGGCCGGGACAGGGAGTGAAAAACTGTTTTTT.

This clonotype has ten or more counts. The chain is built from TRBV19 and TRBJ1-1; tentative D call: TRBD1 (5 bases). Germline lookup yields CDR1 LNHDA and CDR2 SQIVND (reference sequence). V lost 3 bases, J lost 2 bases, and 10 bases lay in between. The CDR3 extends over 14 amino acids. For the CDR3, the DNA is TGTGCCAGTAGTATGAGGGGACCTAACACTGAAGCTTTCTTT. It translates to CASSMRGPNTEAFF.

This rearrangement joins TRBV15 to TRBJ2-5; D may be TRBD1 or TRBD2 (5 bases each). This CDR3 comprises 14 residues. Trimming stripped 1 base from V and 4 bases from J, with 10 bases between. CDR1 LNHNV and CDR2 YYDKDF come from the germline V gene (reference sequence). The CDR3 is CATSRGGARETQYF. The CDR3 DNA reads TGTGCCACCAGCAGAGGAGGGGCCCGAGAGACCCAGTACTTC. Looking up the rest from reference TRBV15 and TRBJ2-5 gives the full variable domain: DAMVIQNPRYQVTQFGKPVTLSCSQTLNHNVMYWYQQKSSQAPKLLFHYYDKDFNNEADTPDNFQSRRPNTSFCFLDIRSPGLGDTAMYLCATSRGGARETQYFGPGTRLLVL.

The rearrangement links TRBV27 to TRBJ2-5; 9 bases are shared with TRBD1. The junction had 8 bases not matched to a gene; V was cut back by 6 bases and J by 3 bases. This CDR3 is built from 15 residues. Germline CDR1 and CDR2: MNHEY and SMNVEV (reference sequence). The chain's CDR3 is CASRPGQGWKETQYF. The CDR3 DNA follows: TGTGCCAGCAGACCGGGACAGGGATGGAAAGAGACCCAGTACTTC.

J is TRBJ2-7 and V is TRBV20-1; 7 positions agree with TRBD2. Gene TRBJ2-1 matches the end of the DNA better, so the J call may be wrong. CDR3 size: 13 residues. From germline, CDR1 is DFQATT and CDR2 SNEGSKA (reference sequence). CDR3 sequence reads: CSASGLAAQEQFF. CDR3 nucleotide sequence: TGCAGTGCTAGTGGGCTAGCGGCCCAAGAGCAGTTCTTC.

This clonotype turned up a few times. The genes are TRBV6-5 and TRBJ2-2, with 8 nucleotides matching TRBD2. Germline V gene sequence: CDR1 MNHEY, CDR2 SVGAGI. Trimming cost V 4 bases and J 5 bases; bases outside gene matches: 6. The CDR3 runs 15 residues. For the CDR3, the DNA is TGTGCCAGCAGTTTTACTAGCGGCAGAACCGGGGAGCTGTTTTTT. It is translated as CASSFTSGRTGELFF.

The rearrangement joins TRBV18 to TRBJ1-6; TRBD1 matches at 8 bases. Germline-derived CDR1 and CDR2 are KGHSH and LQKENI. Germline trimming cut 3 bases from V and 8 bases from J; bases unmatched to any gene: 6. CDR3 length: 15 residues. The CDR3 protein is CASSPRTGLDSPLHF. The CDR3 DNA is TGTGCCAGCTCACCTCGGACAGGGTTGGATTCACCCCTCCACTTT.

This clonotype was recorded many times. V gene TRBV10-3 combines with J gene TRBJ2-7; TRBD1 or TRBD2 may be the D gene (5 bases each). This CDR3 has 15 residues. In germline, CDR1 is ENHRY, CDR2 SYGVKD. The ends were cut back, 4 bases at V and 4 bases at J, with 17 bases in the middle. The CDR3 reads CAISGGGQGKYEQYF. The CDR3 DNA sequence: TGTGCCATCAGTGGCGGCGGGCAGGGAAAGTACGAGCAGTACTTC.